This T cell receptor (beta chain) was sequenced for a study of shared clonotypes between healthy human individuals. Study outcomes and limitations: For naive CD4 cells, around 5.1% of clonotypes were shared across a few donors.

CDR3 length equals 15 residues. The germline gives CDR1 LNHDA, CDR2 SQIVND (reference sequence). Trimming shortened V by 5 bases and J by 7 bases, and 18 bases separated the two germline ends. Concerning this clone: Its antigen is unidentified.

Every subset's genomic DNA went evenly onto several immunoSEQ plates. Profiling relied on immunoSEQ multiplex PCR, and the TCRdb table lists in-frame clones only, not all of them. In the table there are millions of clones, around 95% of which are singletons. The chain combines TRBV19 with TRBJ1-5; D may be TRBD1 (5 bases). This TCR came from a man aged 18-30 years in good health. The sequenced material came from naive CD4+ T cells sorted from blood. The subset was: CD45RA+ positively selected. The CDR3 coding sequence is TGTGCCAGTAGTCCCGGGACCGAAAAATGGCAGCCCCAGCATTTT. Protein: CASSPGTEKWQPQHF. Combining the CDR3 with reference TRBV19 and TRBJ1-5 gives the whole variable domain DGGITQSPKYLFRKEGQNVTLSCEQNLNHDAMYWYRQDPGQGLRLIYYSQIVNDFQKGDIAEGYSVSREKKESFPLTVTSAQKNPTAFYLCASSPGTEKWQPQHFGDGTRLSIL.